A single sample gave rise to the 7 T cell receptor beta chains below, sequenced in a study of blood T cell repertoires in COVID-19. TCRdb's table, derived via immunoSEQ multiplex PCR, lists solely in-frame clones and lacks some. The table shows approximately 350,000 clones, with approximately 86% occurring only once. Sequenced sample: peripheral blood. The receptors were sampled from a woman aged 55-70 years with COVID-19, enrolled during active disease.

A few counts support this clone. The chain employs TRBV27 and TRBJ2-2; TRBD2 agrees at 11 bases. V lost 6 bases, J lost 4 bases, and 7 bases stayed unmatched. This CDR3 contains 16 residues. CDR1 and CDR2 from the germline V gene are MNHEY and SMNVEV (reference sequence). The CDR3 coding sequence is TGTGCCAGCAGGAAAGTTAGCGGGGGGGCCACCGGGGAGCTGTTTTTT. The encoded protein is CASRKVSGGATGELFF.

The chain is built from TRBV18 and TRBJ2-1; 10 bases fit TRBD2. Trimming removed 3 bases from V and 5 bases from J; junction bases left unmatched: 7. The CDR3 covers 16 residues. CDR1 is KGHSH and CDR2 is LQKENI in the germline V gene. CDR3 bases: TGTGCCAGCTCACCGATGGGAGCGGGGGGGAACAATGAGCAGTTCTTC. This encodes CASSPMGAGGNNEQFF.

The rearrangement links TRBV2 to TRBJ1-3, with TRBD1 matching over 8 bases. V was clipped by 6 bases and J by 5 bases; unmatched bases: 9. Germline V lookup: CDR1 SNHLY, CDR2 FYNNEI. The CDR3 covers 15 residues. CDR3 coding DNA: TGTGCCAGCAGCGGGGGACAGGAGACCAGAAACACCATATATTTT. This gives the protein CASSGGQETRNTIYF. The entire variable domain, with the rest obtained from reference TRBV2 and TRBJ1-3, is as follows: EPEVTQTPSHQVTQMGQEVILRCVPISNHLYFYWYRQILGQKVEFLVSFYNNEISEKSEIFDDQFSVERPDGSNFTLKIRSTKLEDSAMYFCASSGGQETRNTIYFGEGSWLTVV.

The chain carries TRBV5-4 and TRBJ2-7; 9 nucleotides align to TRBD1. Germline CDR1 SGHNT, CDR2 YYREEE (reference sequence). This CDR3 is 14 amino acids long. The V and J ends lost 4 bases and 7 bases, in that order; junction bases with no gene match: 9. Here the CDR3 reads CASSPDRGEGEQYF. CDR3 nucleotide sequence: TGTGCCAGCAGCCCGGACAGGGGCGAGGGGGAGCAGTACTTC.

V usage is TRBV6-5 and J usage is TRBJ1-1, with 8 bases that match TRBD1. Germline V lookup: CDR1 MNHEY, CDR2 SVGAGI. Trimming removed 2 bases from V and 7 bases from J; junction bases left unmatched: 9. This CDR3 spans 15 amino acids. The CDR3 here is CASSYTFRGRGEAFF. The CDR3 nucleotides read TGTGCCAGCAGTTACACTTTCAGGGGGCGAGGTGAAGCTTTCTTT.

Details on this clone: Different DNA sequences within this sample yield the same CDR3. The chain employs TRBV18 and TRBJ2-5, with 7 bases that match TRBD1. With 6 bases clipped from V and 2 bases from J, the junction kept 3 bases outside the gene matches. This CDR3 spans 13 amino acids. From germline, CDR1 is KGHSH and CDR2 LQKENI. Here the CDR3 reads CASSPGQQETQYF. For the CDR3, the DNA is TGTGCCAGCTCCCCGGGACAGCAAGAGACCCAGTACTTC.

The V gene is TRBV7-9, the J gene TRBJ1-2, with 10 nucleotides matching TRBD1. There are 14 residues in the CDR3. Losses at the gene ends were 3 bases for V and 11 bases for J; bases not matched to a gene: 9. Germline assignment: CDR1 SEHNR and CDR2 FQNEAQ (reference sequence). CDR3 region: CASSLGTGDAGYTF. DNA for the CDR3: TGTGCCAGCAGCTTGGGGACAGGGGACGCTGGGTACACCTTC.